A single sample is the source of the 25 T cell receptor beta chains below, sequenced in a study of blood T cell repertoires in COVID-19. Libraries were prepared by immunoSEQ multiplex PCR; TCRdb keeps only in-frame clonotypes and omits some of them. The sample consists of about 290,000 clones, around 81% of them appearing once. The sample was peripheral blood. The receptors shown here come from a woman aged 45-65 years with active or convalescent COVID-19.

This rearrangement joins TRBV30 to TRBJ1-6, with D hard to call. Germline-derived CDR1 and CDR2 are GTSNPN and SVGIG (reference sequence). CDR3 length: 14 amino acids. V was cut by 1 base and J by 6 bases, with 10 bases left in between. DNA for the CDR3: TGTGCCTGGAGTGCTGCCGGGTTTAATTCACCCCTCCACTTT. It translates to CAWSAAGFNSPLHF.

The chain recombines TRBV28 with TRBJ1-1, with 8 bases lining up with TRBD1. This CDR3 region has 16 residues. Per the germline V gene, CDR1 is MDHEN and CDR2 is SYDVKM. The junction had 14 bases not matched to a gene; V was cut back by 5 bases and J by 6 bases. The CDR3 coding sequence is TGTGCCAGCAGTCCAAAGGACAGGGCGGAGAGGGCTGAAGCTTTCTTT. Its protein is CASSPKDRAERAEAFF.

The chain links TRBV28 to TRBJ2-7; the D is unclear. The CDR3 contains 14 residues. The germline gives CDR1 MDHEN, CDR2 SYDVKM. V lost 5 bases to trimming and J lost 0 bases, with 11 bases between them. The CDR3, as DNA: TGTGCCAGCAGTCGCAGCGTTAGCTCCTACGAGCAGTACTTC. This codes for CASSRSVSSYEQYF.

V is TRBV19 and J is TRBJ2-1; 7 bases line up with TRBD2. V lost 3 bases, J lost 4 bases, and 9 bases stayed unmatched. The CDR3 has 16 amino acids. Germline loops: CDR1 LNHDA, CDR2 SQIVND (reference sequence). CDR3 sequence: CASSIPGRESYNEQFF. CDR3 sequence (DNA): TGTGCCAGTAGTATTCCGGGGAGGGAGTCGTACAATGAGCAGTTCTTC.

The CDR3 loop is CAIKEIGGGPIYF. CDR3 bases: TGTGCCATCAAGGAGATCGGGGGGGGCCCCATATATTTT. This sequence joins TRBV10-3 and TRBJ1-3; tentatively, D is TRBD1 (6 bases). V gave up 7 bases and J gave up 11 bases, with 18 bases separating them. Per the germline V gene, CDR1 is ENHRY and CDR2 is SYGVKD. This CDR3 comprises 13 residues.

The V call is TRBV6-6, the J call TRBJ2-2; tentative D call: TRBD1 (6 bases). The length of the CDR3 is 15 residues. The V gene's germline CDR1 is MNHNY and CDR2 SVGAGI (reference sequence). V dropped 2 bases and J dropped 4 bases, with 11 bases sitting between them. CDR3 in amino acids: CASSYQGSSTGELFF. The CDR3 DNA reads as TGTGCCAGCAGTTACCAGGGGTCGAGCACCGGGGAGCTGTTTTTT.

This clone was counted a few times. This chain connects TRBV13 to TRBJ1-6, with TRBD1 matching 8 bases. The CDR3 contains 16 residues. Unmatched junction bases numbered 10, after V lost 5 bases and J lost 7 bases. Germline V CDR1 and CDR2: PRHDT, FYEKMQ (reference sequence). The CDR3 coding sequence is TGTGCCAGCAGCGTAAGGGGACAGGTGAACAATTCACCCCTCCACTTT. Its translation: CASSVRGQVNNSPLHF.

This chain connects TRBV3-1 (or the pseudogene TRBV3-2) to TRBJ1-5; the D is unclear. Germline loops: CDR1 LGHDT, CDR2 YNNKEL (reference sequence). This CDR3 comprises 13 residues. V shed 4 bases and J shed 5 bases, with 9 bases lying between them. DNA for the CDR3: TGTGCCAGCAGCCGGGCCCCTCATCAGCCCCAGCATTTT. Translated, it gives CASSRAPHQPQHF.

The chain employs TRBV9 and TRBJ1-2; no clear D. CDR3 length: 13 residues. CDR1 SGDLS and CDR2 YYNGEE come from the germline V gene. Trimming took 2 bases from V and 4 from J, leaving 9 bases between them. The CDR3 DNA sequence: TGTGCCAGCAGCGTGGGAGGCTCCTATGGCTACACCTTC. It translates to CASSVGGSYGYTF.

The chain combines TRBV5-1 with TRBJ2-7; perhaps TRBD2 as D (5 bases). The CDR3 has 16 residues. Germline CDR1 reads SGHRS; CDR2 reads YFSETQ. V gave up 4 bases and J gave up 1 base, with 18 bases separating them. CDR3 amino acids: CASSLLGSGTSYEQYF. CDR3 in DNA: TGCGCCAGCAGCCTCCTGGGGAGCGGCACATCCTACGAGCAGTACTTC. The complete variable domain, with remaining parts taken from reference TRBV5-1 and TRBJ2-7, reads KAGVTQTPRYLIKTRGQQVTLSCSPISGHRSVSWYQQTPGQGLQFLFEYFSETQRNKGNFPGRFSGRQFSNSRSEMNVSTLELGDSALYLCASSLLGSGTSYEQYFGPGTRLTVT.

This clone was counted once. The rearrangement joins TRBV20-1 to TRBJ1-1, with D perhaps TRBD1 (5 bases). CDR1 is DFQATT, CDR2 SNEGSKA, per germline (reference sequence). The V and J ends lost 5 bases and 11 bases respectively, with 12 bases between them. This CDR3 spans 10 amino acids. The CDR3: CSAGGNGAFF. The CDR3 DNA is TGCAGTGCTGGGGGGAATGGGGCTTTCTTT.

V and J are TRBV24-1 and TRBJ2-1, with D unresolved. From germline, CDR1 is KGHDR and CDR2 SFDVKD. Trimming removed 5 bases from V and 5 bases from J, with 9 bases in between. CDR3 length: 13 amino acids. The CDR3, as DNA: TGTGCCACCAGTGTACCAGGTAACAATGAGCAGTTCTTC. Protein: CATSVPGNNEQFF.

CDR3 region: CASSLGTSVYNEQFF. The CDR3 DNA sequence: TGTGCCAGCAGCTTAGGGACTAGCGTCTACAATGAGCAGTTCTTC. The chain carries TRBV7-6 and TRBJ2-1, with 9 bases aligning to TRBD2. Germline CDR1 SGHVS, CDR2 FNYEAQ. The length of the CDR3 is 15 residues. Germline trimming cut 1 base from V and 3 bases from J; bases unmatched to any gene: 1. Using reference TRBV7-6 and TRBJ2-1 for the parts outside the CDR3, the full variable domain is GAGVSQSPRYKVTKRGQDVALRCDPISGHVSLYWYRQALGQGPEFLTYFNYEAQQDKSGLPNDRFSAERPEGSISTLTIQRTEQRDSAMYRCASSLGTSVYNEQFFGPGTRLTVL.

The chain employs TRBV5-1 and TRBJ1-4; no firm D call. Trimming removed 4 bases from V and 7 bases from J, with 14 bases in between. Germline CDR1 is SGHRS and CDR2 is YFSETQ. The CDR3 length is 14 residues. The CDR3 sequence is CASSTPPLFEKLFF. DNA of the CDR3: TGCGCCAGCAGCACTCCTCCGCTGTTTGAAAAACTGTTTTTT.

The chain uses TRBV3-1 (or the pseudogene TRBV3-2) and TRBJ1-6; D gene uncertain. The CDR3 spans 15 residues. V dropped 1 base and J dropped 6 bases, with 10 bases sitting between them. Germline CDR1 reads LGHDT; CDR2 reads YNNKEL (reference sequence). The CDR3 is CASSQVAGRNSPLHF. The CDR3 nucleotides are TGTGCCAGCAGCCAAGTCGCAGGCCGTAATTCACCCCTCCACTTT.

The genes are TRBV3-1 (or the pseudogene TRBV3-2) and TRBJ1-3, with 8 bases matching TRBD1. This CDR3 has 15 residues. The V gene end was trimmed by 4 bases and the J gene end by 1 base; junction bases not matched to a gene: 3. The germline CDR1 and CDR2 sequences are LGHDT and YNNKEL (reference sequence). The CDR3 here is CASSRTGKSGNTIYF. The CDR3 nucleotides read TGTGCCAGCAGCCGGACAGGGAAGTCTGGAAACACCATATATTTT.

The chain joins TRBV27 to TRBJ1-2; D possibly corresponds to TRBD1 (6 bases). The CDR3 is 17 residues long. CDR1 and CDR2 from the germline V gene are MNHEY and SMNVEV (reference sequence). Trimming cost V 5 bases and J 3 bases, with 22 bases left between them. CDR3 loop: CASSPLRQARVDYGYTF. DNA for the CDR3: TGTGCCAGCAGTCCGCTGCGACAGGCCCGAGTTGACTATGGCTACACCTTC.

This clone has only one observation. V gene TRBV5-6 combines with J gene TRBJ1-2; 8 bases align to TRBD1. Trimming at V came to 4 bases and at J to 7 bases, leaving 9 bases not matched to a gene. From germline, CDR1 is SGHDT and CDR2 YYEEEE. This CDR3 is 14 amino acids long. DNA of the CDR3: TGTGCCAGCAGCCCCCAGGGGGCGTCTGGTGGCTACACCTTC. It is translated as CASSPQGASGGYTF. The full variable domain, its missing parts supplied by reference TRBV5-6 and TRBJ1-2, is DAGVTQSPTHLIKTRGQQVTLRCSPKSGHDTVSWYQQALGQGPQFIFQYYEEEERQRGNFPDRFSGHQFPNYSSELNVNALLLGDSALYLCASSPQGASGGYTFGSGTRLTVV.

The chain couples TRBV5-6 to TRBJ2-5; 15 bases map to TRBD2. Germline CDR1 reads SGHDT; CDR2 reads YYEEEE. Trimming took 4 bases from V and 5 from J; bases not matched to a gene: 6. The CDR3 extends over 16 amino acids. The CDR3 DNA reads TGTGCCAGCAGCCTTGGACTAGCGGGAGGGTTGGAGACCCAGTACTTC. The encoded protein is CASSLGLAGGLETQYF.

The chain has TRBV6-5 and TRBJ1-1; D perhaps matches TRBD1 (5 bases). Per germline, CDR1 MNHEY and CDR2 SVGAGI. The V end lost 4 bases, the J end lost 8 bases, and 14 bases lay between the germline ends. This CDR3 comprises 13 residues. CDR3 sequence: CASSFIQRTEAFF. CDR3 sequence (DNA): TGTGCCAGCAGTTTTATTCAAAGGACAGAAGCTTTCTTT.

CDR3 loop: CASSKSQGSGANVLTF. CDR3 bases: TGTGCCAGTAGTAAATCACAGGGGTCTGGGGCCAACGTCCTGACTTTC. The chain employs TRBV19 and TRBJ2-6; 7 bases map to TRBD1. Per the germline V gene, CDR1 is LNHDA and CDR2 is SQIVND (reference sequence). V was clipped by 4 bases and J by 1 base; unmatched bases: 4. The CDR3 contains 16 residues.

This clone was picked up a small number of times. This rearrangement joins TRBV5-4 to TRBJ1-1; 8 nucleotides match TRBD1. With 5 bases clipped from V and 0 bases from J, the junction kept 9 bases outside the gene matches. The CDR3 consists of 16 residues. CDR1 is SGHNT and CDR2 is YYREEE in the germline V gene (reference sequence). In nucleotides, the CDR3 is TGTGCCAGCAGGTCCTCGACAGGGGCGGTGAACACTGAAGCTTTCTTT. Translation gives CASRSSTGAVNTEAFF.

CDR3 sequence reads: CASSGDSLYGYTF. The CDR3 DNA reads as TGTGCCAGCAGCGGGGACAGCCTCTATGGCTACACCTTC. This chain uses TRBV11-2 with TRBJ1-2; 7 nucleotides agree with TRBD1. V lost 5 bases and J lost 4; bases outside the gene matches: 4. Germline CDR1 SGHAT, CDR2 FQNNGV. This CDR3 is 13 amino acids long.

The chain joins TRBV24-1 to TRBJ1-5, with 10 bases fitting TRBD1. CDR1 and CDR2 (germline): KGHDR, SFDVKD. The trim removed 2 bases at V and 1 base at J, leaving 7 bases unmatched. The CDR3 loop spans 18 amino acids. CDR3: CATSDSRQGARSNQPQHF. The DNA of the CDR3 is TGTGCCACCAGTGATTCTCGACAGGGGGCAAGGAGCAATCAGCCCCAGCATTTT.

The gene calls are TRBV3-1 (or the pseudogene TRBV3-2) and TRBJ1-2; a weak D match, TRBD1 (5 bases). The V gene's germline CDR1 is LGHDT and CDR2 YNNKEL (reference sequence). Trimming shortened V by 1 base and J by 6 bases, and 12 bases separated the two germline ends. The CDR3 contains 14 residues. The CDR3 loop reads CASSQVDGADGYTF. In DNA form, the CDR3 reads TGTGCCAGCAGCCAAGTCGATGGGGCGGATGGCTACACCTTC.